The present T cell receptor (beta chain) was sequenced within a study of blood T cell repertoires in COVID-19. In the study overall: Samples taken during acute and convalescent COVID-19 were collected in the United States, Italy and Spain. T cells, B-cell-depleted T cells, or PBMCs provided the cDNA or gDNA that served as material.

In the study's own analysis: For nucleated cells, counts were estimated from reference gene primer amplification. Profiling relied on immunoSEQ multiplex PCR, and the TCRdb table lists in-frame clones only, not all of them. V, J and clone size were drawn from that table, and D and trimming were deduced from the DNA. The sample yields about 71,000 clones, 70% to 90% seen once. Trimming cost V 4 bases and J 0 bases, with 11 bases left between them. The CDR3 is made up of 14 amino acids. Germline V lookup: CDR1 SGHRS, CDR2 YFSETQ. The TCR sequence derives from a man aged 25 to 45 with acute or convalescent COVID-19. This rearrangement joins TRBV5-1 to TRBJ2-7; a possible D gene is TRBD1 (6 bases). Sequencing was performed on peripheral blood. In DNA form, the CDR3 reads TGCGCCAGCAGCATGGACAGTAGCTCCTACGAGCAGTACTTC. Translating gives CASSMDSSSYEQYF.